This T cell receptor (beta chain) came from a study of high-grade serous ovarian cancer treatment subgroups. TCRdb's table, derived via immunoSEQ multiplex PCR, lists solely in-frame clones and lacks some. The sample lists 7,500 to 9,000 clones, about 70% occurring once. In germline, CDR1 is MNHNS, CDR2 SASEGT. The CDR3 contains 15 residues. The V gene end was trimmed by 11 bases and the J gene end by 3 bases; junction bases not matched to a gene: 11. Tumor tissue was taken before any definitive surgery or chemotherapy was given. The chain recombines TRBV6-1 with TRBJ2-3; 10 bases match TRBD2. This sequence originates from a human donor with high-grade serous ovarian cancer. Sequencing was performed on tumor tissue. CDR3 nucleotides: TGTGCCTCTTATAGGGCTAGCGGGGGAACAGATACGCAGTATTTT. As protein: CASYRASGGTDTQYF.